This T cell receptor beta chain was identified during a study of T cells in Graves' hyperthyroidism and ophthalmopathy (dated by TCRdb to the late 2010s). About the full investigation: Peripheral blood was sampled at the time of initial diagnosis, prior to any treatment. The roughly 100 discovery patients were randomly split 7:3 into training and test sets. In addition, the study compared T-cell repertoires in thyroid tissue and in blood from six Graves' hyperthyroidism patients. To identify distinguishing TCR V-J signatures, a discovery cohort of some 100 patients was used, comprising 40 to 45 with Graves' ophthalmopathy and around 60 with stable Graves' hyperthyroidism. After blood sampling, hyperthyroidism patients were treated with methimazole at a starting dose of 30 mg daily, and ophthalmopathy patients were treated with high-dose intravenous methylprednisolone. The paper describes TCR Vbeta CDR3 sequencing of about 140 peripheral blood samples, made up of approximately 40 ophthalmopathy patients, approximately 73 hyperthyroidism patients and roughly 17 progressor patients. Prospective prediction of ophthalmopathy was tested in an independent validation cohort of 18 to 20 hyperthyroidism patients and 17 patients who later progressed to ophthalmopathy.

Points the paper makes about the study in general: In validation, the model predicted progression to ophthalmopathy with 65% to 71% sensitivity and approximately 72% specificity, a median of approximately 6.5 months before onset. Sample size was not statistically predetermined, and investigators were not blinded to group allocation. Most expanded thyroid clonotypes (frequency above 0.001) were also found in blood, which suggests that blood repertoires may mirror thyroid immune responses. Ophthalmopathy was separated from stable hyperthyroidism by a 13 V-J signature model, with approximately 86% sensitivity and about 81% specificity obtained in cross-validation and 80%/75% obtained in testing.

The CDR3 measures 13 amino acids from cysteine to phenylalanine. This entry keeps only the CDR3 DNA: 39 bases, framed from base 1. Between the V and J ends, shortened by 5 bases and 6 bases respectively, the junction contains 13 bases. CDR1 and CDR2, looked up from the germline V gene (reference sequence), are SGHAT and FQDESV. Stable Graves' hyperthyroidism was defined as the absence of progression to ophthalmopathy over 18 months of follow-up. The hyperthyroidism patients were between 18 and 65 years old and newly diagnosed, with a disease duration of less than 2 months. Patients with uncontrolled infections, other autoimmune diseases, pregnancy or lactation were excluded. Diagnoses were established on the basis of clinical symptoms, serum thyroxine and TRAb, thyroid ultrasound, and orbital computed tomography. Ficoll-Paque density gradient centrifugation was used to isolate PBMCs from around 10 ml of fresh peripheral blood. Total RNA was extracted using Trizol reagent, and RNA quality was assessed on an Agilent 2100 Bioanalyzer.

The TCR beta CDR3 regions were amplified from RNA transcripts. The TCR CDR3 was subjected to a first round of RT-PCR using the HTBI primer set and the Qiagen OneStep RT-PCR kit. Libraries were constructed in a second round of multiplex PCR, after which size selection and purification were performed. The libraries were sequenced on an Illumina HiSeq2000 using paired-end 100 bp reads. Per the source publication's procedure: SOAPnuke was used to process the raw data, removing reads that contained adapters or uncalled bases, had a mean Phred below 15, or lacked an exact match to the constant primer or identifier. COPE v1.2.5 was used to merge the high-quality paired reads, and each unique nucleotide sequence was defined as a clonotype. MiTCR v1.1 was used to align the clonotypes against IMGT TRBV, TRBD and TRBJ reference segments. Analysis was restricted to V-J combinations with a frequency above 0.0001, which covered just over 98% of repertoires. The TCS score was defined as F50 (clonal expansion) divided by E x V (chaos), with BLOSUM62-based TCRdist calculated between CDR3 peptides within each V-J. Welch's t-statistics and random forest reduced 514 V-J features to 13, which were used in a naive Bayes classifier (R e1071). TCRdb cleaned the public reads at Q25 with fastp, built clones with MiXCR and kept in-frame beta chains. Rows are unified per CDR3 protein, each entry keeping the most common DNA and genes. Clone size and V and J calls follow TCRdb, not the original study. Recorded for this sample are about 620,000 distinct CDR3 sequences; about 17% of them occurred a single time. Approximately 3.8% of the sample is held by the ten biggest clonotypes.

At least ten counts were recorded for this clonotype. Its recognized antigen is unknown. Nothing much larger sits one base from this clone, and base qualities are not available. The chain is assembled from TRBV11-1 and TRBJ1-2; no D segment can be confidently identified. The TCR originated in a woman in her 30s with Graves' hyperthyroidism. Sequencing was carried out using blood. CDR3 region: CASSPAPGHGYTF. The nucleotide sequence is given as TGTGCCAGCAGCCCGGCCCCCGGGCATGGCTACACCTTC. The reference TRBV11-1 and TRBJ1-2 proteins fill in what lies around the CDR3, so the full variable domain reads EAEVAQSPRYKITEKSQAVAFWCDPISGHATLYWYRQILGQGPELLVQFQDESVVDDSQLPKDRFSAERLKGVDSTLKIQPAELGDSAMYLCASSPAPGHGYTFGSGTRLTVV.